This record concerns one TCR beta chain sequence. The germline CDR1 and CDR2 sequences are MDHEN and SYDVKM. The J segment lost 7 bases and the V segment lost 6 bases, leaving 11 bases of the junction unmatched. The CDR3 spans 17 residues. This specimen comes from a study of control samples from healthy donors and cancer patients. Sequencing used immunoSEQ multiplex PCR; TCRdb keeps in-frame clones, though not all of them. Among fewer than 90,000 clones listed, 84% were seen once. The chain recombines TRBV28 with TRBJ2-3, with TRBD2 matching over 15 bases. The source material was blood. The source of this sequence is a man over 45 in good health. The CDR3 loop reads CASSTNGLAGGQYTQYF. The CDR3 bases are TGTGCCAGCAGCACCAACGGACTAGCGGGGGGGCAGTATACGCAGTATTTT.